A selection of T cell receptor beta chains follows, all from one sample in a study of T cell clusters in autoimmune cytopenias. TCRdb re-called the multiplex PCR reads, yielding one record per CDR3 amino acid sequence without DNA. The sample has fewer than 4,500 distinct CDR3 sequences. This sample was also put to use in a study of T cell repertoires in aging, cancer and after chemotherapy.

Sequences were obtained from peripheral blood. These receptors all stem from a human donor in good health. The CDR3 runs from the conserved cysteine through the conserved F or W. Each record gives: clone size, V gene, J gene, CDR3 protein. Rows may omit the clone size; those that give it use once, few, many or a size class.

abundance: medium-sized
v_gene: TRBV6-1
j_gene: TRBJ1-6
CDR3aa: CASSDRDRGSGNSPLHF

abundance: NA
v_gene: TRBV25-1
j_gene: TRBJ2-6
CDR3aa: CASTLTGANVLTF

abundance: NA
v_gene: TRBV5-1
j_gene: TRBJ1-1
CDR3aa: CASRMNTANTEAFF

abundance: NA
v_gene: TRBV15
j_gene: TRBJ1-2
CDR3aa: CATSPRYDFGYTF

abundance: medium-sized
v_gene: TRBV6-5
j_gene: TRBJ1-2
CDR3aa: CASSTSSGARLGYGYTF

abundance: medium-sized
v_gene: TRBV27
j_gene: TRBJ2-1
CDR3aa: CASSLGPPWRAHEQFF

abundance: NA
v_gene: TRBV24-1
j_gene: TRBJ2-2
CDR3aa: CATSDSRRGNTGELFF

abundance: medium-sized
v_gene: TRBV30
j_gene: TRBJ2-5
CDR3aa: CAWSFGGDETQYF

abundance: NA
v_gene: TRBV18
j_gene: TRBJ2-7
CDR3aa: CASSIYTGGAYEQYF

abundance: NA
v_gene: TRBV27
j_gene: TRBJ2-7
CDR3aa: CAKRQAPYEQYF

abundance: medium-sized
v_gene: TRBV10-3
j_gene: TRBJ2-5
CDR3aa: CAIGRAGDPQETQYF

abundance: medium-sized
v_gene: TRBV12-3/TRBV12-4
j_gene: TRBJ2-1
CDR3aa: CASSLGTSALGEQFF

abundance: medium-sized
v_gene: TRBV27
j_gene: TRBJ1-2
CDR3aa: CASKGGTGNYGYTF

abundance: NA
v_gene: TRBV5-1
j_gene: TRBJ2-7
CDR3aa: CASSYPSGSSSYEQYF

abundance: medium-sized
v_gene: TRBV6-1
j_gene: TRBJ2-2
CDR3aa: CASSVGQANTGELFF

abundance: medium-sized
v_gene: TRBV6-5
j_gene: TRBJ2-7
CDR3aa: CASSYDASGSLKRYF

abundance: NA
v_gene: TRBV12-3/TRBV12-4
j_gene: TRBJ2-4
CDR3aa: CATRQGAKNIQYF

abundance: NA
v_gene: TRBV5-5
j_gene: TRBJ1-2
CDR3aa: CASSSGTRGYTF

abundance: NA
v_gene: TRBV24-1
j_gene: TRBJ2-2
CDR3aa: CATRDSIPGELFF

abundance: NA
v_gene: TRBV5-4
j_gene: TRBJ2-3
CDR3aa: CASRSAVDTQYF

abundance: medium-sized
v_gene: TRBV5-5
j_gene: TRBJ2-4
CDR3aa: CASRWDDRDIQYF

abundance: medium-sized
v_gene: TRBV12-3/TRBV12-4
j_gene: TRBJ2-5
CDR3aa: CASSLREGGETQYF